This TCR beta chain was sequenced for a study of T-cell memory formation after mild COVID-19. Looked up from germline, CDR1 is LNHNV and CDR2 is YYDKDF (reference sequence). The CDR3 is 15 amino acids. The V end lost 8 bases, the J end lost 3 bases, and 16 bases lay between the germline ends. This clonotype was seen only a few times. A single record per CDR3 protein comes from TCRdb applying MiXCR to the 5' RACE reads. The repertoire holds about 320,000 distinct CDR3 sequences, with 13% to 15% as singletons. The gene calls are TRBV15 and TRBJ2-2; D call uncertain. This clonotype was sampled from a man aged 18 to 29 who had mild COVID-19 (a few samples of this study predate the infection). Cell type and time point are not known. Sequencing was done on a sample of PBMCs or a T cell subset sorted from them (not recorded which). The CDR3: CATPRKGRDTGELFF. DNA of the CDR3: TGTGCCACCCCACGTAAGGGCCGTGACACCGGGGAGCTGTTTTTT.